This T cell receptor (beta chain) was identified in a study of blood T cell repertoires in COVID-19. Across the study: Italy, Spain and the United States were the sources of the convalescent and acute COVID-19 samples. T cells, B-cell-depleted T cells, or PBMCs supplied cDNA or gDNA.

Measured with immunoSEQ multiplex PCR; TCRdb has only the in-frame clones, and not every one. The sample carries 150,000 to 200,000 clones, roughly 80% recorded once. Sequenced: peripheral blood. The receptor was derived from an elderly woman with COVID-19, enrolled during active disease.

In nucleotides, the CDR3 is TGCGCCAGCAGCCTGTCGGGACAGAATCAAGAGACCCAGTACTTC. This gives the protein CASSLSGQNQETQYF. This rearrangement joins TRBV5-1 to TRBJ2-5, with 7 nucleotides matching TRBD1. Per the germline V gene, CDR1 is SGHRS and CDR2 is YFSETQ. CDR3 length: 15 residues. V dropped 4 bases and J dropped 2; count of bases not matched to a gene: 8. Together with reference TRBV5-1 and TRBJ2-5, the CDR3 gives the full variable domain: KAGVTQTPRYLIKTRGQQVTLSCSPISGHRSVSWYQQTPGQGLQFLFEYFSETQRNKGNFPGRFSGRQFSNSRSEMNVSTLELGDSALYLCASSLSGQNQETQYFGPGTRLLVL.